This TCR beta chain was sequenced for a study of blood T cell repertoires in COVID-19. Study context: T cells, B-cell-depleted T cells, or PBMCs provided the cDNA or gDNA that served as material.

V dropped 5 bases and J dropped 8; count of bases not matched to a gene: 9. The germline V gene encodes CDR1 SGHNT and CDR2 YYREEE (reference sequence). The CDR3 has 13 residues. The repertoire was sequenced with immunoSEQ multiplex PCR; TCRdb's copy has only in-frame clones and lacks some. The sample carries fewer than 350,000 clones, around 90% recorded once. The material sequenced was PBMCs or T cells enriched from blood (not recorded which). The rearrangement uses TRBV5-4 and TRBJ1-2; 7 bases agree with TRBD1. This TCR came from a middle-aged woman with acute COVID-19. The CDR3 sequence is CASSLGQAGGYTF. For the CDR3, the DNA is TGTGCCAGCAGTCTCGGACAGGCGGGGGGCTACACCTTC.